The entry that follows covers one T cell receptor (beta chain) sequence. Its antigen is unidentified. This CDR3 contains 16 residues. Losses at the gene ends were 8 bases for V and 3 bases for J; bases not matched to a gene: 15. Germline CDR1 reads LGHDT; CDR2 reads YNNKEL (reference sequence). The data were produced by immunoSEQ multiplex PCR, yet TCRdb's version contains in-frame clones alone and is incomplete. Of roughly 120,000 clones in the sample, 75% to 90% were seen once. These data originate in a study of T cell responses to AZD1222 COVID-19 vaccine. Study-wide points: Close to half of all spike-specific TCRs reportedly target regions of the variants that are unmutated.

The TCR originated in an adult in good health. V usage is TRBV3-1 (or the pseudogene TRBV3-2) and J usage is TRBJ2-5, with 7 positions matching TRBD2. The source was peripheral blood, collected on day 0 of AZD1222 vaccination. DNA for the CDR3: TGTGCCAGCCGTCACCCGTCAGGGAGGGGTAAAGAGACCCAGTACTTC. Encoded protein: CASRHPSGRGKETQYF.